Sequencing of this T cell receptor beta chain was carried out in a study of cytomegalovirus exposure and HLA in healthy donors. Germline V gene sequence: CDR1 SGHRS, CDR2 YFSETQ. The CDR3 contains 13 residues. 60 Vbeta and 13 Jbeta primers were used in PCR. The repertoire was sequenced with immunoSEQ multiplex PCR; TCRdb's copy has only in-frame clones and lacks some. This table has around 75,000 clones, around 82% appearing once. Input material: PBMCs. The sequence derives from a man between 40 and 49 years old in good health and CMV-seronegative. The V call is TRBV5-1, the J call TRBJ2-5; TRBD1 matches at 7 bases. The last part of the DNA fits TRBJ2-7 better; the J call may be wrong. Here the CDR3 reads CASSLARGYEQYF. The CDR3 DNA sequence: TGCGCCAGCAGCCTGGCCAGGGGGTACGAGCAGTACTTC.